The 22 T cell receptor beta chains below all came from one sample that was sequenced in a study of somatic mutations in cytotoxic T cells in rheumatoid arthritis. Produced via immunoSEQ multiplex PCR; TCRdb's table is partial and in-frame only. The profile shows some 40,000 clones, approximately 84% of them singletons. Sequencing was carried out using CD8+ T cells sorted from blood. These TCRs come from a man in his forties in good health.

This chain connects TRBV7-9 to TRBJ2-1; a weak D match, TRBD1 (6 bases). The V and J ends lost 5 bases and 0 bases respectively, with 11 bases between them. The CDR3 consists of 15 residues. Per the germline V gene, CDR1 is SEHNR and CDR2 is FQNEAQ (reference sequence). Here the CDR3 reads CASSRTEGSYNEQFF. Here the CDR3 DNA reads TGTGCCAGCAGCAGGACAGAGGGCTCCTACAATGAGCAGTTCTTC.

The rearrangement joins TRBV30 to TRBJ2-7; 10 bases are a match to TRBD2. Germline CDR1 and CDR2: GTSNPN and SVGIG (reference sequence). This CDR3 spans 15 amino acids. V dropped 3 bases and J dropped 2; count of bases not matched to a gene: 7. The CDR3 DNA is TGTGCCTGGAGATTAGCGGGAGGCCGGCCCTACGAGCAGTACTTC. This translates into CAWRLAGGRPYEQYF.

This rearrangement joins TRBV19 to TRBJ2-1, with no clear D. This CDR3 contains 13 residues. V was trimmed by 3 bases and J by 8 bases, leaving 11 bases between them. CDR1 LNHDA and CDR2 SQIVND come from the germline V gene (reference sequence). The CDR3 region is CASSINVRYEQFF. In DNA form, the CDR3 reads TGTGCCAGTAGTATTAACGTCCGATATGAGCAGTTCTTC.

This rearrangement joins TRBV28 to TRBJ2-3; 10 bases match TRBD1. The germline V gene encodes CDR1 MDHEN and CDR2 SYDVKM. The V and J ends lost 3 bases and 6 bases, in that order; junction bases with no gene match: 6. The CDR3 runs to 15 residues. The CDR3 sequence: CASSFGQGEADTQYF. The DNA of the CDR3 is TGTGCCAGCAGTTTCGGACAGGGGGAGGCCGATACGCAGTATTTT.

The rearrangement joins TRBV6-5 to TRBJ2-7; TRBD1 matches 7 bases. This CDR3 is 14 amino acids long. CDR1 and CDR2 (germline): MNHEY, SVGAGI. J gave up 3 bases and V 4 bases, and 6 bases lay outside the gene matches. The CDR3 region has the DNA TGTGCCAGCAGTTCGACGACAGGGTACTACGAGCAGTACTTC. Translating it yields CASSSTTGYYEQYF.

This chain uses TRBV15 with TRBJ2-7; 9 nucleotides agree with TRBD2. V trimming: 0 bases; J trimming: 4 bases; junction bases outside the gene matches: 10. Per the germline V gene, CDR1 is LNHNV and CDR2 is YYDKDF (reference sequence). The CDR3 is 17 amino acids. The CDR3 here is CATSRDQPSGIVYEQYF. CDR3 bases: TGTGCCACCAGCAGAGATCAGCCTAGCGGGATAGTGTACGAGCAGTACTTC. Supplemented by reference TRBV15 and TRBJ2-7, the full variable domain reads DAMVIQNPRYQVTQFGKPVTLSCSQTLNHNVMYWYQQKSSQAPKLLFHYYDKDFNNEADTPDNFQSRRPNTSFCFLDIRSPGLGDTAMYLCATSRDQPSGIVYEQYFGPGTRLTVT.

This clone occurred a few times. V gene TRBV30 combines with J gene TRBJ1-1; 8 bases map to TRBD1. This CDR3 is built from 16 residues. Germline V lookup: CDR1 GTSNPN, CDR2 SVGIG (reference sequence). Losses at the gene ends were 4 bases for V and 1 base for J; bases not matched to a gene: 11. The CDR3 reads CAWTATGTGGNTEAFF. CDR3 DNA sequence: TGTGCCTGGACCGCAACGGGGACAGGAGGGAACACTGAAGCTTTCTTT.

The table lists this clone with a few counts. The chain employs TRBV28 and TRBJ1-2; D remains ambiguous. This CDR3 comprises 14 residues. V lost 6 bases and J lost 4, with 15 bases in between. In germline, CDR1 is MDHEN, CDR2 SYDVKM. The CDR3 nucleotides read TGTGCCAGCAGCAACCGTGGCGAGGGCTATGGCTACACCTTC. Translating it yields CASSNRGEGYGYTF.

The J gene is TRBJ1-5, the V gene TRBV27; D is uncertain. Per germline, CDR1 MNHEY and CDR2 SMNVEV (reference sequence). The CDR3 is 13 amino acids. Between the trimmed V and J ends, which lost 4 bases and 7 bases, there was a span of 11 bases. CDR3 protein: CASSYAGTQPQHF. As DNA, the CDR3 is TGTGCCAGCAGTTACGCGGGAACGCAGCCCCAGCATTTT.

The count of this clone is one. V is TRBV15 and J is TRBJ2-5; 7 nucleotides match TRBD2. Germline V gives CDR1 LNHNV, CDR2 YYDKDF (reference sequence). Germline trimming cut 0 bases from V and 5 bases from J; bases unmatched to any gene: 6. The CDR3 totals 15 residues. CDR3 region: CATSRDLTSSETQYF. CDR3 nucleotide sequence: TGTGCCACCAGCAGAGATTTGACTAGCTCGGAGACCCAGTACTTC.

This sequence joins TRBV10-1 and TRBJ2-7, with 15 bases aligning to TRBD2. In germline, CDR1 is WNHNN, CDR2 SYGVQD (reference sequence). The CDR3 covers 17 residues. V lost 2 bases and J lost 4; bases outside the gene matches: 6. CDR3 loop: CASSEGLAGGPTYEQYF. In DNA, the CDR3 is TGCGCCAGCAGTGAGGGACTAGCGGGAGGGCCGACGTACGAGCAGTACTTC.

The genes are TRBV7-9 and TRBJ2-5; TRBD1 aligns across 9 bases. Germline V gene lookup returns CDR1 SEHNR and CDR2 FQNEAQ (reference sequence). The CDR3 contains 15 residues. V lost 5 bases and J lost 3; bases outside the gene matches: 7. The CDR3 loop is CASSPEDRGEETQYF. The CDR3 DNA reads TGTGCCAGCAGCCCGGAGGACAGGGGAGAAGAGACCCAGTACTTC.

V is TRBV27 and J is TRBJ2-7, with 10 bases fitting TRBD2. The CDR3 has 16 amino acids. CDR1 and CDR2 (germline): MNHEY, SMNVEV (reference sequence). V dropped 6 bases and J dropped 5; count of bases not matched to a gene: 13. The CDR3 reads CASSSGSGRATHEQYF. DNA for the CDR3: TGTGCCAGCAGCTCGGGCAGCGGGAGGGCCACCCACGAGCAGTACTTC.

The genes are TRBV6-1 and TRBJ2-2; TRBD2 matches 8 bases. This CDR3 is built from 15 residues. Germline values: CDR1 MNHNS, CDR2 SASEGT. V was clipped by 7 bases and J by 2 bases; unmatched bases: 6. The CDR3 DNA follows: TGTGCCAGCACCTATAGCGGGGTTAACACCGGGGAGCTGTTTTTT. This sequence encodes CASTYSGVNTGELFF.

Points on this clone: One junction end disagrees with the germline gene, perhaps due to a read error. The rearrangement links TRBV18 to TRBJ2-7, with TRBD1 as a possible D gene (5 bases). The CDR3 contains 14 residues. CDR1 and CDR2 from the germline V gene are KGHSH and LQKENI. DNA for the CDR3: TGTGTCAGCTCACCAATTCAGGGTCCCTACGAGCAGTACTTC. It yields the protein CVSSPIQGPYEQYF.

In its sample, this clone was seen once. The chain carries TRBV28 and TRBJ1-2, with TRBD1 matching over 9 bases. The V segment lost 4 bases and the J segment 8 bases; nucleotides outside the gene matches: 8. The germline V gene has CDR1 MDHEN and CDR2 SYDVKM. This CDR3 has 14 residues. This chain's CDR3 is CASSSGQGLIGYTF. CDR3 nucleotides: TGTGCCAGCAGTTCGGGACAGGGCCTAATAGGCTACACCTTC.

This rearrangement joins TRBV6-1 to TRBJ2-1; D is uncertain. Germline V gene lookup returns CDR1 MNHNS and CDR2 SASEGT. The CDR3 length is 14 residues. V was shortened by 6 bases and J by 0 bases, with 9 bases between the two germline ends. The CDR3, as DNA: TGTGCCAGCAGCTATTTTCGCTCCTACAATGAGCAGTTCTTC. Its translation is CASSYFRSYNEQFF.

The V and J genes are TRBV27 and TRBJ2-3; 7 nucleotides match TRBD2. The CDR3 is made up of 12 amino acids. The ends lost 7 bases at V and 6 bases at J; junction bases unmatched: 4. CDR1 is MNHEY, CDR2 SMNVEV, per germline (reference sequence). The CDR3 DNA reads TGTGCCAGCACCGGGACTACGGATACGCAGTATTTT. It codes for CASTGTTDTQYF.

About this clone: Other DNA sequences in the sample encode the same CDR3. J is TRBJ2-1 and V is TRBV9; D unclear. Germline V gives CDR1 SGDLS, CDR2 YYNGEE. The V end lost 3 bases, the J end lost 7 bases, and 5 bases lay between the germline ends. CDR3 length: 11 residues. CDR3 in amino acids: CASSAGNEQFF. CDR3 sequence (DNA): TGTGCCAGCAGCGCCGGTAATGAGCAGTTCTTC.

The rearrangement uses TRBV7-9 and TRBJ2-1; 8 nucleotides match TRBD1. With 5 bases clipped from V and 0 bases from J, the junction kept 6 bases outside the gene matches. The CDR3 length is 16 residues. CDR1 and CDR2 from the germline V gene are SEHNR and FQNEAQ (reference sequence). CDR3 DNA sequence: TGTGCCAGCAGCCCTCGACAGGGGCCCTCCTACAATGAGCAGTTCTTC. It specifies CASSPRQGPSYNEQFF.

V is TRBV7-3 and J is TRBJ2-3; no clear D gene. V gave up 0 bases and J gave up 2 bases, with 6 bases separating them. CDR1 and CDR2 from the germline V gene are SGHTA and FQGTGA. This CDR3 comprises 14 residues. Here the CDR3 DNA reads TGTGCCAGCAGCTTAACGCTCAACACAGATACGCAGTATTTT. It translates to CASSLTLNTDTQYF.

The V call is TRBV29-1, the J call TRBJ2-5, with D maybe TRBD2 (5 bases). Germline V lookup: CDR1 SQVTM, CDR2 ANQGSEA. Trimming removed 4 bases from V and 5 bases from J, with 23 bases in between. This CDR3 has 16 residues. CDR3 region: CSVGGRELAEAETQYF. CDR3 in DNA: TGCAGCGTTGGAGGCCGGGAACTGGCCGAGGCTGAGACCCAGTACTTC.